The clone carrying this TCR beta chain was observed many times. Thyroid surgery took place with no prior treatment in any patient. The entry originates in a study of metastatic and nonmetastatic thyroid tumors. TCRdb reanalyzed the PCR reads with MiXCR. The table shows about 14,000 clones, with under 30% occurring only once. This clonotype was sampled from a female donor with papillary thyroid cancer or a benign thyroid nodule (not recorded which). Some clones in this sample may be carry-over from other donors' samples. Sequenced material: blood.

CDR3 DNA sequence: TGTGCCAGCAGCTTAGTTTTCTGGGAGCCCGGAGCCAATGAGCAGTTCTTC. This sequence encodes CASSLVFWEPGANEQFF. This sequence joins TRBV7-2 and TRBJ2-1, with D perhaps matching TRBD2 (5 bases). Germline V gene sequence: CDR1 SGHTA, CDR2 FQGNSA. The CDR3 is 17 amino acids. V dropped 1 base and J dropped 6 bases, with 19 bases sitting between them.